This T cell receptor (beta chain) came from a study of radiation and T cells in renal cell carcinoma. The wider study: Nephrectomy followed 15 Gy stereotactic body radiation by 4 weeks.

Findings and limits, study-wide: Top tumor clonotypes rose in blood 2 weeks post-radiation, then contracted.

The sample's time point: baseline pretreatment blood. Treatment described: 15 Gy SBRT to primary tumor, nephrectomy 4 weeks later. The patient's renal cell carcinoma had clear cell pathology. Using immunoSEQ multiplex PCR, the repertoire was profiled, and TCRdb retains in-frame clones only, with some absent. Among about 95,000 clones, 70% to 90% were seen once, and the ten largest hold roughly 8%. In regard to this clone: Antigen unknown.

Germline CDR1 reads MDHEN; CDR2 reads SYDVKM. The CDR3 consists of 17 residues. V lost 10 bases, J lost 8 bases, and 23 bases stayed unmatched. Specimen: blood, collected from a patient whose treatment included radiotherapy and nephrectomy. This chain joins TRBV28 and TRBJ2-1; 7 bases agree with TRBD2. This clonotype was obtained from a man aged 45-65 years with renal cell carcinoma. The CDR3 nucleotides read TGTGCCATCCTACACCCCCCTGGCGGGAGTATGGGCGATGAGCAGTTCTTC. Its translation: CAILHPPGGSMGDEQFF. The full variable domain, with the rest looked up from reference TRBV28 and TRBJ2-1, is DVKVTQSSRYLVKRTGEKVFLECVQDMDHENMFWYRQDPGLGLRLIYFSYDVKMKEKGDIPEGYSVSREKKERFSLILESASTNQTSMYLCAILHPPGGSMGDEQFFGPGTRLTVL.